These 4 T cell receptor beta chains originate from one sample sequenced in a study of cytomegalovirus exposure and HLA in healthy donors. Primers included in the PCR were 60 Vbeta and 13 Jbeta primers. Using immunoSEQ multiplex PCR, the repertoire was profiled, and TCRdb retains in-frame clones only, with some absent. This table has 30,000 to 40,000 clones, approximately 90% appearing once. Sequencing was performed on PBMCs. Source of these receptors: a woman in her late teens or twenties in good health and CMV-seronegative.

This rearrangement joins TRBV7-9 to TRBJ1-2; 8 bases match TRBD1. Germline assignment: CDR1 SEHNR and CDR2 FQNEAQ (reference sequence). Unmatched junction bases numbered 7, after V lost 5 bases and J lost 8 bases. The CDR3 runs 13 residues. Written as DNA, the CDR3 is TGTGCCAGCAGCCCCCAACAGGGGGGCGGCTACACCTTC. Translating it yields CASSPQQGGGYTF.

V gene TRBV13 combines with J gene TRBJ2-7; D not resolved. The V gene's germline CDR1 is PRHDT and CDR2 FYEKMQ (reference sequence). V shed 3 bases and J shed 0 bases, with 9 bases lying between them. The CDR3 loop spans 14 amino acids. The CDR3 here is CASSFQRGSYEQYF. The CDR3 DNA reads TGTGCCAGCAGCTTTCAGCGAGGCTCCTACGAGCAGTACTTC.

The chain combines TRBV5-1 with TRBJ2-1; 9 bases match TRBD1. The germline V gene encodes CDR1 SGHRS and CDR2 YFSETQ. The length of the CDR3 is 15 residues. V lost 5 bases and J lost 3; bases outside the gene matches: 6. The CDR3 loop is CASRARDRVYNEQFF. The DNA of the CDR3 is TGCGCCAGCAGGGCCCGGGACAGGGTCTACAATGAGCAGTTCTTC.

The DNA of the CDR3 is TGTGCCATCGGGACAGGGGTCCGAGAGACCCAGTACTTC. Protein: CAIGTGVRETQYF. V gene TRBV10-3 combines with J gene TRBJ2-5, with 10 bases lining up with TRBD1. From germline, CDR1 is ENHRY and CDR2 SYGVKD. This CDR3 contains 13 residues. V dropped 8 bases and J dropped 4; count of bases not matched to a gene: 4.